Following are 28 T cell receptor beta chains from one sample sequenced in a study of HIV-infected patients and healthy controls. TCRdb passed the 5' RACE reads through MiXCR, listing each CDR3 protein once. The sample records under 70,000 distinct CDR3 sequences, 15% to 20% being singletons. Sequencing used CD4+ T cells from blood. The source is a human donor in good health.

This clonotype was picked up many times. V and J are TRBV29-1 and TRBJ2-6, with D unclear. The V and J ends lost 3 bases and 1 base respectively, with 7 bases between them. Germline CDR1 reads SQVTM; CDR2 reads ANQGSEA. CDR3 length equals 14 residues. CDR3 amino acids: CSVEEQSGANVLTF. The CDR3, as DNA: TGCAGCGTTGAGGAGCAATCTGGGGCCAACGTCCTGACTTTC.

The chain has TRBV6-2 or TRBV6-3 and TRBJ1-2; possible D gene TRBD1, 5 bases. Trimming left V 0 bases short and J 6 bases short, with 11 bases between. Germline values: CDR1 MNHEY, CDR2 SVGEGT. This CDR3 spans 14 amino acids. CDR3 sequence: CASSYSGGANGYTF. Here the CDR3 DNA reads TGTGCCAGCAGTTACTCCGGCGGGGCTAATGGCTACACCTTC.

The chain recombines TRBV4-1 with TRBJ1-1; D not certain. Trimming stripped 0 bases from V and 5 bases from J, with 16 bases between. Germline CDR1 is MGHRA and CDR2 is YSYEKL. This CDR3 is 16 amino acids long. Here the CDR3 reads CASSQEGWRFGTEAFF. CDR3 nucleotide sequence: TGCGCCAGCAGCCAAGAAGGATGGAGGTTTGGGACTGAAGCTTTCTTT.

This clonotype occurred a few times. The CDR3 spells CASSVQGAGGYTF. Here the CDR3 DNA reads TGTGCCAGCAGTGTACAGGGGGCTGGTGGCTACACCTTC. The chain links TRBV27 to TRBJ1-2, with 9 bases that match TRBD1. The CDR3 covers 13 residues. Germline V gives CDR1 MNHEY, CDR2 SMNVEV (reference sequence). Trimming cost V 5 bases and J 7 bases; bases outside gene matches: 5.

The chain carries TRBV10-3 and TRBJ2-3, with TRBD2 identical over 9 bases. The V and J ends lost 8 bases and 6 bases, in that order; junction bases with no gene match: 12. CDR1 ENHRY and CDR2 SYGVKD come from the germline V gene. This CDR3 is 15 amino acids long. This CDR3 is CAISPREAGGDTQYF. CDR3 nucleotide sequence: TGTGCCATCTCCCCCAGAGAAGCGGGGGGTGATACGCAGTATTTT.

The V and J genes are TRBV15 and TRBJ2-1, with a weak D call TRBD2 (5 bases). The CDR3 has 15 amino acids. V was pared by 3 bases and J by 6 bases, with 15 bases between. From germline, CDR1 is LNHNV and CDR2 YYDKDF (reference sequence). The DNA for the CDR3 is TGTGCCACCAGCAGCTTATCCGGGAATAGCAATGAGCAGTTCTTC. Protein product: CATSSLSGNSNEQFF.

This clonotype showed up many times. The gene calls are TRBV20-1 and TRBJ2-5, with D perhaps given as TRBD1 or TRBD2 (7 bases each). The CDR3 is 17 amino acids. Germline assignment: CDR1 DFQATT and CDR2 SNEGSKA (reference sequence). V gave up 0 bases and J gave up 1 base, with 18 bases separating them. In nucleotides, the CDR3 is TGCAGTGCTAGAGATGGCAGGGAGGGGGCCCTCCAAGAGACCCAGTACTTC. Its translation: CSARDGREGALQETQYF.

The V call is TRBV4-1, the J call TRBJ1-1; a possible D gene is TRBD1 (5 bases). CDR1 and CDR2 (germline): MGHRA, YSYEKL. V dropped 4 bases and J dropped 6 bases, with 18 bases sitting between them. The CDR3 consists of 15 residues. The CDR3 loop reads CASSRSQGNEAEAFF. CDR3 nucleotides: TGCGCCAGCAGCCGATCTCAGGGAAATGAAGCTGAAGCTTTCTTT.

This chain joins TRBV6-2 or TRBV6-3 and TRBJ2-2, with D possibly matching TRBD1 (6 bases). This CDR3 region has 16 residues. Germline assignment: CDR1 MNHEY and CDR2 SVGEGT. V lost 6 bases to trimming and J lost 3 bases, with 17 bases between them. The CDR3 DNA reads TGTGCCAGCAGGAACGCTCGTAGACAGGACACCGGGGAGCTGTTTTTT. Its protein is CASRNARRQDTGELFF.

This clonotype was seen a handful of times. CDR3 nucleotides: TGTGCCTGGAGCTCGTACGGGAATGAGCAGTTCTTC. It yields the protein CAWSSYGNEQFF. This chain connects TRBV30 to TRBJ2-1; D not certain. Germline loops: CDR1 GTSNPN, CDR2 SVGIG (reference sequence). Between the trimmed V and J ends, which lost 3 bases and 7 bases, there was a span of 10 bases. The CDR3 runs 12 residues.

This clonotype was seen a handful of times. The V and J genes are TRBV27 and TRBJ2-1; 12 nucleotides agree with TRBD2. The V gene's germline CDR1 is MNHEY and CDR2 SMNVEV (reference sequence). V was clipped by 6 bases and J by 9 bases; unmatched bases: 12. The CDR3 runs 16 residues. In DNA, the CDR3 is TGTGCCAGCAGGGGGGGGTGGCTAGCGGGAGGGGGTGAGCAGTTCTTC. As protein: CASRGGWLAGGGEQFF.

The J gene is TRBJ1-5, the V gene TRBV27, with D tentatively TRBD1 (6 bases). V shed 5 bases and J shed 4 bases, with 12 bases lying between them. CDR1 and CDR2 from the germline V gene are MNHEY and SMNVEV (reference sequence). The CDR3 length is 14 residues. CDR3 coding DNA: TGTGCCAGCAGTGCCGACAGGTTTAATCAGCCCCAGCATTTT. Residues: CASSADRFNQPQHF.

There are many counts of this clonotype. The genes are TRBV7-8 and TRBJ2-1, with 11 bases aligning to TRBD2. Looked up from germline, CDR1 is SGHVS and CDR2 is FQNEAQ. The CDR3 totals 15 residues. V was clipped by 5 bases and J by 6 bases; unmatched bases: 6. This CDR3 reads CASSPGLAEGNEQFF. DNA for the CDR3: TGTGCCAGCAGCCCGGGACTAGCGGAGGGCAATGAGCAGTTCTTC.

Ten or more counts support this clonotype. The chain is built from TRBV12-3 or TRBV12-4 and TRBJ2-2, with a possible D match to TRBD2 (5 bases). Trimming removed 8 bases at V and 4 bases at J, with 14 bases between. The CDR3 runs 14 residues. The CDR3 nucleotides read TGTGCCAGCGGCGGCGGGTGGGGCACCGGGGAGCTGTTTTTT. Amino acid sequence: CASGGGWGTGELFF.

This clonotype was found once. The chain carries TRBV6-6 and TRBJ2-7; TRBD2 aligns across 7 bases. The CDR3 consists of 14 residues. Per germline, CDR1 MNHNY and CDR2 SVGAGI (reference sequence). The ends lost 4 bases at V and 5 bases at J; junction bases unmatched: 8. This chain's CDR3 is CASSSAGRVDEQYF. The CDR3 DNA follows: TGTGCCAGCAGTTCCGCAGGGAGGGTGGACGAGCAGTACTTC.

Many counts were recorded for this clonotype. This chain links TRBV6-5 with TRBJ2-7; no clear D. From germline, CDR1 is MNHEY and CDR2 SVGAGI. The CDR3 is 14 amino acids. Trimming removed 6 bases at V and 2 bases at J, with 14 bases between. The CDR3 is CASRNPDRPYEQYF. The CDR3 bases are TGTGCCAGCAGGAATCCGGACCGACCCTACGAGCAGTACTTC.

The table lists this clonotype with many counts. The chain joins TRBV5-1 to TRBJ2-3, with D tentatively TRBD1 (5 bases). V shed 2 bases and J shed 3 bases, with 10 bases lying between them. This CDR3 is 14 amino acids long. Germline V lookup: CDR1 SGHRS, CDR2 YFSETQ. This chain's CDR3 is CASSFRPGTDTQYF. The CDR3 DNA reads as TGCGCCAGCAGCTTTCGGCCAGGGACAGATACGCAGTATTTT.

J is TRBJ1-2 and V is TRBV12-5; D might be TRBD1 (6 bases). Trimming took off 7 bases at V and 4 bases at J, with 13 bases between the two ends. The CDR3 has 13 residues. Per germline, CDR1 LGHNT and CDR2 FRNRAP. CDR3 region: CASAPDRSYGYTF. In DNA, the CDR3 is TGTGCTAGTGCCCCGGACAGAAGCTATGGCTACACCTTC.

The chain combines TRBV12-3 or TRBV12-4 with TRBJ2-7; 9 bases match TRBD2. This CDR3 contains 16 residues. Germline trimming cut 2 bases from V and 4 bases from J; bases unmatched to any gene: 9. CDR3 bases: TGTGCCAGCAGTTTAATCAGGCTAGCGGGACGATACGAGCAGTACTTC. Translating gives CASSLIRLAGRYEQYF.

This clonotype was recorded at least ten times. This sequence joins TRBV7-9 and TRBJ2-1, with D perhaps assigned TRBD1 or TRBD2 (5 bases each). The CDR3 spans 15 residues. CDR1 and CDR2 (germline): SEHNR, FQNEAQ (reference sequence). Trimming took off 4 bases at V and 6 bases at J, with 16 bases between the two ends. The CDR3 DNA reads TGTGCCAGCAGCTCCCCGGGACGAGCCACCAATGAGCAGTTCTTC. Its protein is CASSSPGRATNEQFF.

There are a few counts of this clonotype. The V call is TRBV12-3 or TRBV12-4, the J call TRBJ1-2, with D maybe TRBD1 (5 bases). Trimming took 7 bases from V and 7 from J, leaving 28 bases between them. CDR3 length equals 17 residues. CDR3 bases: TGTGCCAGCACCATTAAGGATGGGGGTAGGATCCGGGGTGGCTACACCTTC. Protein sequence: CASTIKDGGRIRGGYTF.

This clonotype showed up many times. This chain joins TRBV27 and TRBJ2-5, with 12 bases aligning to TRBD1. Germline V CDR1 and CDR2: MNHEY, SMNVEV (reference sequence). V shed 4 bases, J shed 5 bases, and the junction held 5 bases outside the gene matches. The CDR3 has 15 amino acids. CDR3 loop: CASSSGTGGVETQYF. In DNA, the CDR3 is TGTGCCAGCAGTTCAGGGACAGGGGGCGTCGAGACCCAGTACTTC.

The chain uses TRBV6-1 and TRBJ1-5, with D unclear. Trimming left V 7 bases short and J 7 bases short, with 14 bases between. The CDR3 runs 13 residues. From germline, CDR1 is MNHNS and CDR2 SASEGT. CDR3 in DNA: TGTGCCAGCAAGACCGGGTTCGGACAGCCCCAGCATTTT. Translating it yields CASKTGFGQPQHF.

This clonotype was observed many times. This rearrangement joins TRBV7-3 to TRBJ2-1; 7 positions match TRBD2. This CDR3 contains 15 residues. Germline lookup yields CDR1 SGHTA and CDR2 FQGTGA. J gave up 0 bases and V 5 bases, and 4 bases lay outside the gene matches. CDR3 amino acids: CASSLAESSYNEQFF. For the CDR3, the DNA is TGTGCCAGCAGCCTAGCGGAGAGCTCCTACAATGAGCAGTTCTTC.

The chain joins TRBV20-1 to TRBJ2-4; possibly TRBD1 or TRBD2 for D (6 bases each). The V gene lost 6 bases and the J gene lost 0 bases, with 18 bases spanning the gap. CDR1 and CDR2 (germline): DFQATT, SNEGSKA (reference sequence). The CDR3 consists of 16 residues. The CDR3 sequence is CSATGGQVLAKNIQYF. The CDR3 DNA follows: TGCAGTGCGACCGGGGGACAAGTACTAGCCAAAAACATTCAGTACTTC.

The gene calls are TRBV3-1 and TRBJ2-5; TRBD2 matches at 9 bases. This CDR3 has 15 residues. CDR1 and CDR2 (germline): LGHDT, YNNKEL (reference sequence). V shed 0 bases, J shed 4 bases, and the junction held 3 bases outside the gene matches. The CDR3 sequence is CASSQEGLASETQYF. In DNA form, the CDR3 reads TGTGCCAGCAGCCAAGAGGGACTAGCATCAGAGACCCAGTACTTC.

CDR3 nucleotide sequence: TGTGCCAGCAGCTTGCAGGGGTTCGTGAATGAGCAGTTCTTC. It specifies CASSLQGFVNEQFF. The chain links TRBV5-4 to TRBJ2-1; a weak D match, TRBD1 (6 bases). CDR3 length: 14 amino acids. The germline V gene encodes CDR1 SGHNT and CDR2 YYREEE (reference sequence). V was shortened by 1 base and J by 7 bases, with 12 bases between the two germline ends.

This clonotype was counted at least ten times. The chain is built from TRBV6-2 or TRBV6-3 and TRBJ1-1; D is unresolved. The length of the CDR3 is 14 residues. V was trimmed by 0 bases and J by 1 base, leaving 6 bases between them. The V gene's germline CDR1 is MNHEY and CDR2 SVGEGT. This CDR3 is CASSYSVANTEAFF. The CDR3 nucleotides are TGTGCCAGCAGTTACTCGGTGGCGAACACTGAAGCTTTCTTT.